The entry that follows covers one TCR beta chain sequence. These data originate in a study of blood T cell repertoires in COVID-19. Study in general: Sites in the United States, Italy and Spain provided acute and convalescent COVID-19 samples. In each case, the material was cDNA or gDNA derived from T cells, B-cell-depleted T cells, or PBMCs.

This CDR3 is built from 14 residues. Germline CDR1 and CDR2: SGHAT and FQNNGV. Trimming pared 2 bases from V and 5 bases from J, leaving 12 bases between. How the authors handled the data: Amplification of reference gene primers provided the estimated nucleated cell counts. Assay: immunoSEQ multiplex PCR; the TCRdb copy retains only in-frame clones and omits some. V, J and clone size reflect that table, while D and trimming were determined from the DNA. The sample carries about 170,000 clones, 75% to 90% recorded once. The clonotype originates from a woman aged 55-69 years with acute or convalescent COVID-19. This rearrangement joins TRBV11-2 to TRBJ1-1; D possibly corresponds to TRBD1 (5 bases). The specimen was peripheral blood. The CDR3 loop reads CASSLRGGMTEAFF. In DNA form, the CDR3 reads TGTGCCAGCAGCTTACGGGGGGGGATGACTGAAGCTTTCTTT.